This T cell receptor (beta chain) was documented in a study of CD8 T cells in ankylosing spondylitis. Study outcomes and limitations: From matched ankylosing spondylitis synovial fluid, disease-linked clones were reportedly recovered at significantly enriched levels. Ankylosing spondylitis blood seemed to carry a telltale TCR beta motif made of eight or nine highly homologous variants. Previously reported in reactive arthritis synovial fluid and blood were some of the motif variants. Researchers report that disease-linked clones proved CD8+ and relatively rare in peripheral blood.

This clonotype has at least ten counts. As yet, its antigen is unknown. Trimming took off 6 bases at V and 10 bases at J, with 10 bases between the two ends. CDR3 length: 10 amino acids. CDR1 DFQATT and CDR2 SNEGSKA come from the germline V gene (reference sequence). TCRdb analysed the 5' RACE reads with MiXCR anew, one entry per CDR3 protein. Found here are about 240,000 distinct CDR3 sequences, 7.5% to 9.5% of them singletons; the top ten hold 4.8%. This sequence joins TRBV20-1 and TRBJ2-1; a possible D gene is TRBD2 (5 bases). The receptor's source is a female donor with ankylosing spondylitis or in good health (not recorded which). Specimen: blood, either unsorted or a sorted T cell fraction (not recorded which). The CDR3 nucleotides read TGCAGTGCGTCCAAGCGGGAGCAGTTCTTC. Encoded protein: CSASKREQFF.